Each of the 8 T cell receptor beta chains below was sequenced from the same sample in a study of blood T cell repertoires in COVID-19. Libraries were prepared by immunoSEQ multiplex PCR; TCRdb keeps only in-frame clonotypes and omits some of them. The sample comprises 60,000 to 90,000 clones, roughly 90% of which are singletons, and over 15% rests with the top ten. The specimen was peripheral blood. These receptors all stem from a human donor in a cohort sampled during active COVID-19.

This clone was recorded only once. The CDR3 coding sequence is TGTGCCACCCAAGGTCAGGGTAACACTGAAGCTTTCTTT. Translated: CATQGQGNTEAFF. V gene TRBV18 combines with J gene TRBJ1-1; D might be TRBD1 (5 bases). Trimming stripped 10 bases from V and 2 bases from J, with 14 bases between. The V gene's germline CDR1 is KGHSH and CDR2 LQKENI. The CDR3 contains 13 residues.

This chain links TRBV24-1 with TRBJ2-1, with TRBD2 identical over 7 bases. Trimming removed 8 bases from V and 9 bases from J; junction bases left unmatched: 12. Germline CDR1 and CDR2: KGHDR and SFDVKD. The CDR3 covers 14 residues. The CDR3 nucleotides are TGTGCCACCATGCCGACCCGGACTAGGGCTGAGCAGTTCTTC. Its protein product is CATMPTRTRAEQFF.

V and J are TRBV23-1 and TRBJ1-2; the D gene is possibly TRBD1 (5 bases). TRBV23-1 belongs to the ORF category, with a function that is uncertain. The CDR3 loop spans 14 amino acids. Trimming cost V 3 bases and J 3 bases, with 11 bases left between them. CDR3 in DNA: TGCGCCAGCAGTCAGCGGGACTGCGACTATGGCTACACCTTC. As protein: CASSQRDCDYGYTF.

This clone was detected only a few times. The gene calls are TRBV13 and TRBJ2-7; a weak D match, TRBD1 (6 bases). Trimming removed 4 bases from V and 2 bases from J, with 12 bases in between. The CDR3 sequence is 14 residues long. Germline V gives CDR1 PRHDT, CDR2 FYEKMQ (reference sequence). The CDR3 DNA reads TGTGCCAGCAGCTCCGGGACAAAAACCTACGAGCAGTACTTC. Translating it yields CASSSGTKTYEQYF.

A single count supports this clone. V is TRBV6-4 and J is TRBJ2-1, with D tentatively TRBD2 (6 bases). The CDR3 extends over 15 amino acids. Between the trimmed V and J ends, which lost 5 bases and 1 base, there was a span of 12 bases. CDR1 MRHNA and CDR2 SNTAGT come from the germline V gene. CDR3 in amino acids: CASSSGSGSYNEQFF. CDR3 nucleotides: TGTGCCAGCAGTTCCGGTAGCGGATCCTACAATGAGCAGTTCTTC.

The chain combines TRBV24-1 with TRBJ2-3; 11 nucleotides agree with TRBD2. V lost 0 bases, J lost 4 bases, and 5 bases stayed unmatched. Germline CDR1 KGHDR, CDR2 SFDVKD. The CDR3 is 17 residues long. The CDR3 is CATSDLGLAGGPDTQYF. CDR3 DNA sequence: TGTGCCACCAGTGATTTGGGCCTAGCGGGAGGCCCAGATACGCAGTATTTT.

The CDR3 DNA sequence: TGTGCCAGCAGCCCTGCCGGGACTAGCGGGAGGGCCCCCTACAATGAGCAGTTCTTC. Translation gives CASSPAGTSGRAPYNEQFF. This chain joins TRBV7-9 and TRBJ2-1, with TRBD2 matching 16 bases. Trimming cost V 5 bases and J 2 bases; bases outside gene matches: 9. In germline, CDR1 is SEHNR, CDR2 FQNEAQ (reference sequence). The CDR3 loop spans 19 amino acids.

The chain combines TRBV3-1 (or the pseudogene TRBV3-2) with TRBJ2-2; D gene unclear. Germline assignment: CDR1 LGHDT and CDR2 YNNKEL (reference sequence). Trimming pared 0 bases from V and 4 bases from J, leaving 3 bases between. The CDR3 extends over 13 amino acids. This CDR3 reads CASSQDLTGELFF. The CDR3 DNA reads TGTGCCAGCAGCCAAGATCTCACCGGGGAGCTGTTTTTT.